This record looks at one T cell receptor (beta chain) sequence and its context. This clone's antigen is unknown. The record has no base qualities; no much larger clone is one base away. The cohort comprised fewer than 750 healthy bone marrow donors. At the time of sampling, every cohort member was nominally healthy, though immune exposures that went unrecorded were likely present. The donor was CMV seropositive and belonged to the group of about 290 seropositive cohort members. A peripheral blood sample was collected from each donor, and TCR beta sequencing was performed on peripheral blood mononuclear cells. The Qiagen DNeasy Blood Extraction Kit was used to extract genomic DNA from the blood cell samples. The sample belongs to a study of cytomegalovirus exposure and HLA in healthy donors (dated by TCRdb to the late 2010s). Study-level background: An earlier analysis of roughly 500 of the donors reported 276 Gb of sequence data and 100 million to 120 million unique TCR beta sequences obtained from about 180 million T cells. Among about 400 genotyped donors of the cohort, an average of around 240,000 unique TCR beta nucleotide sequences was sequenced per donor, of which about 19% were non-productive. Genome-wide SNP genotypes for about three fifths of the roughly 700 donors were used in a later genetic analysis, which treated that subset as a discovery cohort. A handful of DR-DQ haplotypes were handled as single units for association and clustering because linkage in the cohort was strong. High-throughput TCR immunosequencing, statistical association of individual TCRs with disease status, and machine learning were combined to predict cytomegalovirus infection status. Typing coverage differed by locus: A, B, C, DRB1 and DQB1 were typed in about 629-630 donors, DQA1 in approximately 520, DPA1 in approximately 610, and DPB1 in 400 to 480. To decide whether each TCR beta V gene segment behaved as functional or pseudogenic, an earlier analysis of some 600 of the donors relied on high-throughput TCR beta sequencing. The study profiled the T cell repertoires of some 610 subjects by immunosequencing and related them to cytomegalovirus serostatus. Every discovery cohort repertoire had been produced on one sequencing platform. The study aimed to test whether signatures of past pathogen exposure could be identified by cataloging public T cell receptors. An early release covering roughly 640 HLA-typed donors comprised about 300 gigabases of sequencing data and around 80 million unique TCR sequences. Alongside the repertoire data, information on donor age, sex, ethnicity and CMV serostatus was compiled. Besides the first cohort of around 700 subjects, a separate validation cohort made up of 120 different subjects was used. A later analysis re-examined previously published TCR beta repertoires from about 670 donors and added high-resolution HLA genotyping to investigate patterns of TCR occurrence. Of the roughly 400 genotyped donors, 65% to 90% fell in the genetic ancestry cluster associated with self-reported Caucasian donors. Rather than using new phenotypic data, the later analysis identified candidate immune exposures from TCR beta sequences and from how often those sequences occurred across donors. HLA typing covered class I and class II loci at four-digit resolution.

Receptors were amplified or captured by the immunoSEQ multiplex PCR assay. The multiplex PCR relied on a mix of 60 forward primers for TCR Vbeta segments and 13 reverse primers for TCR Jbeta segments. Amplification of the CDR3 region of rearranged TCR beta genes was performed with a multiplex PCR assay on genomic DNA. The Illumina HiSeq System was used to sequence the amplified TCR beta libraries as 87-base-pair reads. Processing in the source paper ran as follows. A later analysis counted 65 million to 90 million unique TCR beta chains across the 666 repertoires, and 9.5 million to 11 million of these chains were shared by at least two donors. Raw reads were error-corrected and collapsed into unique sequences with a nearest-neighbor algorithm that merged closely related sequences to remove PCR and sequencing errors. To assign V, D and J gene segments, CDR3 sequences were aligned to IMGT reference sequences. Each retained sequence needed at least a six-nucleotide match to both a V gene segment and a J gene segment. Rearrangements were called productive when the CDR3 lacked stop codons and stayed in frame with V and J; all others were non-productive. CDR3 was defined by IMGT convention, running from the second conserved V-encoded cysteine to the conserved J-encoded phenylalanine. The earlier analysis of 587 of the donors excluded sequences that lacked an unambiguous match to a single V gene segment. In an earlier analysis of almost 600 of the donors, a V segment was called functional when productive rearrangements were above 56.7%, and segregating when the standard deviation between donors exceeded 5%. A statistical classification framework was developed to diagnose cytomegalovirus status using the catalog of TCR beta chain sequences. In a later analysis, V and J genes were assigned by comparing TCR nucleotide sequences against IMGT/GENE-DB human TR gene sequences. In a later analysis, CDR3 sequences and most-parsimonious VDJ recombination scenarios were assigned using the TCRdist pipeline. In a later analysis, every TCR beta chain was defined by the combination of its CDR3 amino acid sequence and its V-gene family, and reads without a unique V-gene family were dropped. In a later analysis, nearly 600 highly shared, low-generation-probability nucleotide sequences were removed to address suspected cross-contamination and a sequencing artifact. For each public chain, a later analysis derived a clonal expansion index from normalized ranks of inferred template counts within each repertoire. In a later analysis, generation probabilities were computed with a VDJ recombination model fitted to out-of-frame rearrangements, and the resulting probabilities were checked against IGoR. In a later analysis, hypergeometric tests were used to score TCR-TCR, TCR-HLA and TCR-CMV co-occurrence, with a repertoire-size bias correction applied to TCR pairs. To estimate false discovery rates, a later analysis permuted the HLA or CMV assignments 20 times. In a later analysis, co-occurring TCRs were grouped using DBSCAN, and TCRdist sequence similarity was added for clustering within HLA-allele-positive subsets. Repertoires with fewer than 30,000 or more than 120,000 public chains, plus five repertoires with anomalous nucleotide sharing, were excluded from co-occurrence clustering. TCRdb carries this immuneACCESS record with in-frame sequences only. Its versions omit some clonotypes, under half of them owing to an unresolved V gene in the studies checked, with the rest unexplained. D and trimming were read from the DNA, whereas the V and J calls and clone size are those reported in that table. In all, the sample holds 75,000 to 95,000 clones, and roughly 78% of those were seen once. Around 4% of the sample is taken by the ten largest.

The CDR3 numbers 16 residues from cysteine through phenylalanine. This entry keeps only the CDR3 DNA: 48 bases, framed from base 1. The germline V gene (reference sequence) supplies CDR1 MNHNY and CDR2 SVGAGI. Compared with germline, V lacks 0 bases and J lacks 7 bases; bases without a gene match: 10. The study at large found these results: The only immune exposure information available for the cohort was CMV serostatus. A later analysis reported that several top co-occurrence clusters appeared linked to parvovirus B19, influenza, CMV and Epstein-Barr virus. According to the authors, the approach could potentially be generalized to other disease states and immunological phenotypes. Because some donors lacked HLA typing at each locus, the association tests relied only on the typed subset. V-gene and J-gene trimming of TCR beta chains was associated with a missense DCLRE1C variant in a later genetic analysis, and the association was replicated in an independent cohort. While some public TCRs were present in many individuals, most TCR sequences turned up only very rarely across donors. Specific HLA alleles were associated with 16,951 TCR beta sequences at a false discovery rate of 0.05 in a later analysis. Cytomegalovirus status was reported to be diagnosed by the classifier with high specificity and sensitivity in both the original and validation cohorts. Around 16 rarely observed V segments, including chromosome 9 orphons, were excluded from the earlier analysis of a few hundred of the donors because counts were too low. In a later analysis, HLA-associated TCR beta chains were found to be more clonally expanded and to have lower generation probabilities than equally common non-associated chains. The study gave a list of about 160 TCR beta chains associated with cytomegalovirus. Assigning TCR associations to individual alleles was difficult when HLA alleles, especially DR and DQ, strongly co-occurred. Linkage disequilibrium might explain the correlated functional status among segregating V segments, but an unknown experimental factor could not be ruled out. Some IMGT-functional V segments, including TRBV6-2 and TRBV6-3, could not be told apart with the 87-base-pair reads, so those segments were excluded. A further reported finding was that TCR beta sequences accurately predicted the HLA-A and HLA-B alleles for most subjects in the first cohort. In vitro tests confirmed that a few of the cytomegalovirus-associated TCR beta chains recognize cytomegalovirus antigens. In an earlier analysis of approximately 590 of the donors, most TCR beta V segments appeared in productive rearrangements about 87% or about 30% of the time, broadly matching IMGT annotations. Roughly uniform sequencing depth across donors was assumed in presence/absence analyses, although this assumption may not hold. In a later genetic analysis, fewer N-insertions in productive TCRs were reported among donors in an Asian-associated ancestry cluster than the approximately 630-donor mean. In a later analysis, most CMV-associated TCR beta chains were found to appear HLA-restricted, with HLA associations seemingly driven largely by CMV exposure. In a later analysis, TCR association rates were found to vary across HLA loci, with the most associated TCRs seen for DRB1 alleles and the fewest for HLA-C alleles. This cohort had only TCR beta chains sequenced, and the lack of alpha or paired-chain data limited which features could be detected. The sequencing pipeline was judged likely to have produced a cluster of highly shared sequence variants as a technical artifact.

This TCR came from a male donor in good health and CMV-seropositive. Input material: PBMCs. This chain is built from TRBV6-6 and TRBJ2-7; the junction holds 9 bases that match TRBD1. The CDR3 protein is CASSYSRGTGLNEQYF. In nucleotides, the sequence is TGTGCCAGCAGTTACTCGAGGGGGACAGGGCTGAATGAGCAGTACTTC.